This T cell receptor (beta chain) was identified during a study of TIL therapy for anti-PD-1-resistant metastatic lung cancer. Sequencing used immunoSEQ v3. Sequencing depth was approximately 1.8 million read pairs for survey level, roughly 4.5-6.5 million for deep. TCRdb keeps only in-frame clones here, not all; method: immunoSEQ multiplex PCR. Of under 100,000 clones in the sample, approximately 65% are singletons; the top ten hold 10% to 11%. V lost 1 base, J lost 1 base, and 1 base lay in between. Germline V gives CDR1 KGHDR, CDR2 SFDVKD. This CDR3 spans 13 amino acids. Stated time point: pre-treatment sample, taken before nivolumab and TIL therapy. Pleural nodules or supraclavicular lymph nodes made up most of the excised metastases sampled.

V usage is TRBV24-1 and J usage is TRBJ1-3, with D uncertain. The clonotype comes from a person between 30 and 79 years old with non-small cell lung cancer. The source material was tumor tissue, sampled at baseline. The CDR3 reads CATSDLSGNTIYF. The CDR3 bases are TGTGCCACCAGTGATTTATCTGGAAACACCATATATTTT.